These 22 T cell receptor beta chains came from one sample sequenced in a study of T cells in Graves' hyperthyroidism and ophthalmopathy. What was amplified from RNA transcripts were TCR beta CDR3 regions. RT-PCR in the first round (using the HTBI primer set) targeted the TCR CDR3. TCRdb independently ran MiXCR on the multiplex PCR reads; one entry per CDR3 protein. Of approximately 430,000 distinct CDR3 sequences detected, roughly 15% appear once; the ten largest clones hold about 12%. The material sequenced was blood. All receptors derive from a man younger than 35 with Graves' ophthalmopathy.

In its sample, this clonotype was seen many times. The chain links TRBV2 to TRBJ2-1; maybe TRBD2 (5 bases). Germline values: CDR1 SNHLY, CDR2 FYNNEI. V lost 8 bases to trimming and J lost 1 base, with 30 bases between them. The CDR3 loop spans 20 amino acids. CDR3 nucleotide sequence: TGTGCCAGCGCCTCCCCGCGGGTGGGGAACCACGCATCGTCCTACAATGAGCAGTTCTTC. It specifies CASASPRVGNHASSYNEQFF.

This clonotype was observed at least ten times. The V gene is TRBV12-3 or TRBV12-4, the J gene TRBJ2-1, with D tentatively TRBD1 or TRBD2 (5 bases each). This CDR3 contains 14 residues. V lost 6 bases, J lost 4 bases, and 13 bases lay in between. The CDR3 loop is CASRNEGPYNEQFF. The CDR3 nucleotides read TGTGCCAGCAGGAACGAGGGGCCTTACAATGAGCAGTTCTTC.

This clonotype was detected a few times. The chain couples TRBV6-1 to TRBJ1-6, with 10 positions matching TRBD1. Germline values: CDR1 MNHNS, CDR2 SASEGT. Trimming removed 8 bases from V and 3 bases from J; junction bases left unmatched: 7. CDR3 length equals 16 residues. This chain's CDR3 is CASGDRDRGYNSPLHF. In nucleotides, the CDR3 is TGTGCCAGCGGAGACCGGGACAGGGGCTATAATTCACCCCTCCACTTT.

In its sample, this clonotype was seen many times. This sequence joins TRBV29-1 and TRBJ2-2; the D is unclear. CDR1 is SQVTM and CDR2 is ANQGSEA in the germline V gene. V lost 4 bases, J lost 6 bases, and 6 bases lay in between. There are 11 residues in the CDR3. The CDR3 reads CSVGRAGELFF. CDR3 in DNA: TGCAGCGTTGGACGCGCCGGGGAGCTGTTTTTT.

This clonotype was detected many times. This sequence joins TRBV3-1 and TRBJ1-5; D not certain. The CDR3 is made up of 16 amino acids. The germline V and J ends were trimmed by 2 bases and 3 bases, with 14 bases remaining between them. Germline assignment: CDR1 LGHDT and CDR2 YNNKEL (reference sequence). This CDR3 reads CASSQPTRMYNQPQHF. The CDR3 DNA reads TGTGCCAGCAGCCAACCCACGAGGATGTACAATCAGCCCCAGCATTTT. Using reference TRBV3-1 and TRBJ1-5 for the parts outside the CDR3, the full variable domain is DTAVSQTPKYLVTQMGNDKSIKCEQNLGHDTMYWYKQDSKKFLKIMFSYNNKELIINETVPNRFSPKSPDKAHLNLHINSLELGDSAVYFCASSQPTRMYNQPQHFGDGTRLSIL.

Only a few counts were recorded for this clonotype. V and J are TRBV19 and TRBJ2-3, with 7 bases matching TRBD1. There are 15 residues in the CDR3. Germline trimming cut 5 bases from V and 4 bases from J; bases unmatched to any gene: 9. Germline-derived CDR1 and CDR2 are LNHDA and SQIVND (reference sequence). Here the CDR3 reads CASSPFETGSDTQYF. DNA for the CDR3: TGTGCCAGTAGTCCGTTCGAGACAGGGTCAGATACGCAGTATTTT.

This clonotype was counted many times. V usage is TRBV25-1 and J usage is TRBJ2-3; TRBD2 is a possible D gene (5 bases). Germline V CDR1 and CDR2: MGHDK, SYGVNS. The V and J ends lost 1 base and 4 bases respectively, with 12 bases between them. This CDR3 is 15 amino acids long. This CDR3 reads CASSESFREADTQYF. CDR3 nucleotide sequence: TGTGCCAGCAGTGAATCGTTCCGGGAAGCAGATACGCAGTATTTT. The full variable domain, with the rest looked up from reference TRBV25-1 and TRBJ2-3, is EADIYQTPRYLVIGTGKKITLECSQTMGHDKMYWYQQDPGMELHLIHYSYGVNSTEKGDLSSESTVSRIRTEHFPLTLESARPSHTSQYLCASSESFREADTQYFGPGTRLTVL.

This clonotype was seen more than once but under ten times. The chain employs TRBV10-3 and TRBJ2-7; 8 nucleotides agree with TRBD1. Looked up from germline, CDR1 is ENHRY and CDR2 is SYGVKD. V lost 7 bases, J lost 5 bases, and 7 bases stayed unmatched. The CDR3 consists of 13 residues. CDR3 residues: CAITPTGGNEQYF. The CDR3, as DNA: TGTGCCATCACCCCTACAGGGGGGAACGAGCAGTACTTC.

The V gene is TRBV24-1, the J gene TRBJ2-3, with 12 bases identical to TRBD2. J was trimmed by 4 bases and V by 3 bases; bases with no gene match: 4. The CDR3 is 16 residues long. Germline V CDR1 and CDR2: KGHDR, SFDVKD. DNA of the CDR3: TGTGCCACCAGTGATAAGACTAGCGGGAGAGCAGATACGCAGTATTTT. Translated: CATSDKTSGRADTQYF.

This clonotype was counted between two and nine times. This chain links TRBV6-2 or TRBV6-3 with TRBJ1-2; no clear D gene. Trimming removed 2 bases at V and 0 bases at J, with 10 bases between. Germline lookup yields CDR1 MNHEY and CDR2 SVGEGT. The CDR3 runs to 15 residues. CDR3 sequence (DNA): TGTGCCAGCAGTTACGAGTCACCACCTAACTATGGCTACACCTTC. It encodes CASSYESPPNYGYTF.

This chain uses TRBV4-1 with TRBJ2-2, with TRBD2 matching over 13 bases. Germline V gives CDR1 MGHRA, CDR2 YSYEKL. CDR3 size: 17 residues. V was pared by 0 bases and J by 7 bases, with 5 bases of the junction left unmatched. This CDR3 reads CASSQDRTSGRGGELFF. DNA of the CDR3: TGCGCCAGCAGCCAAGATCGGACTAGCGGGAGAGGCGGGGAGCTGTTTTTT.

This clonotype was observed many times. The chain recombines TRBV13 with TRBJ2-1; TRBD2 is a possible D gene (5 bases). V lost 5 bases and J lost 9, with 11 bases in between. This CDR3 comprises 12 residues. Germline CDR1 reads PRHDT; CDR2 reads FYEKMQ (reference sequence). CDR3 sequence: CASSPRGVEQFF. In DNA form, the CDR3 reads TGTGCCAGCAGCCCCCGGGGTGTTGAGCAGTTCTTC.

The CDR3 region is CASSAAGGSYNSPLHF. The DNA for the CDR3 is TGTGCCAGCAGCGCCGCGGGTGGTTCCTATAATTCACCCCTCCACTTT. The chain is built from TRBV9 and TRBJ1-6; D gene unclear. V lost 3 bases and J 1 base, leaving 11 bases between the germline ends. Germline assignment: CDR1 SGDLS and CDR2 YYNGEE. The CDR3 has 16 amino acids.

In this sample, this clonotype turned up many times. The V and J genes are TRBV6-1 and TRBJ2-1; TRBD2 is a possible D gene (5 bases). CDR1 and CDR2 (germline): MNHNS, SASEGT. The CDR3 covers 14 residues. V was pared by 8 bases and J by 5 bases, with 16 bases between. CDR3 sequence: CASGGSQLNNEQFF. CDR3 DNA sequence: TGTGCCAGCGGCGGGTCCCAACTTAACAATGAGCAGTTCTTC.

This clonotype was recorded a few times. The chain couples TRBV6-1 to TRBJ2-6, with D unresolved. With 4 bases removed from V and 2 bases from J, the gap between germline ends came to 21 bases. Germline V gene lookup returns CDR1 MNHNS and CDR2 SASEGT. The CDR3 is 19 amino acids. The CDR3 DNA is TGTGCCAGCAGTGCGAGAGCCTTGGTATTGGTCCCTGGGGCCAACGTCCTGACTTTC. Translation: CASSARALVLVPGANVLTF.

The chain uses TRBV19 and TRBJ1-3; unclear D gene. The CDR3 totals 14 residues. V was pared by 3 bases and J by 8 bases, with 14 bases between. Germline lookup yields CDR1 LNHDA and CDR2 SQIVND (reference sequence). CDR3 residues: CASSMPSSVYTIYF. The DNA for the CDR3 is TGTGCCAGTAGTATGCCGAGTTCGGTATACACCATATATTTT.

This clonotype was observed many times. The V and J genes are TRBV7-9 and TRBJ2-3; 13 bases agree with TRBD2. The junction had 10 bases not matched to a gene; V was cut back by 5 bases and J by 5 bases. The CDR3 loop spans 17 amino acids. Germline V lookup: CDR1 SEHNR, CDR2 FQNEAQ (reference sequence). The CDR3 nucleotides read TGTGCCAGCAGCGCAACTACTAGCGGGGGGGCGGGAGATACGCAGTATTTT. This sequence encodes CASSATTSGGAGDTQYF.

This clonotype was seen a few times. This chain joins TRBV27 and TRBJ2-1; 8 nucleotides agree with TRBD2. The CDR3 is 15 residues long. J gave up 0 bases and V 7 bases, and 5 bases lay outside the gene matches. Germline V gene lookup returns CDR1 MNHEY and CDR2 SMNVEV (reference sequence). CDR3 protein: CASTLGTSSYNEQFF. Here the CDR3 DNA reads TGTGCCAGCACCCTAGGGACTAGCTCCTACAATGAGCAGTTCTTC.

J is TRBJ1-1 and V is TRBV4-2; D gene uncertain. CDR1 and CDR2 (germline): LGHNA, YNFKEQ. The CDR3 covers 14 residues. V was clipped by 1 base and J by 1 base, with 7 bases between them. The DNA for the CDR3 is TGTGCCAGCAGCCAAGTGAAAAAGAACACTGAAGCTTTCTTT. This sequence encodes CASSQVKKNTEAFF.

Remarks on this clonotype: A much larger clone lies a single base off, so this may be a read error. This is likely a read error, given that the CDR3 carries no conserved phenylalanine or tryptophan at its end. The chain employs TRBV12-3 or TRBV12-4 and TRBJ1-1; D unclear. CDR3 size: 11 residues. Trimming shortened V by 3 bases and J by 7 bases, and 6 bases separated the two germline ends. CDR3 DNA: TGTGCCAGCAGTTTTTTAGGTGAAGCTTTCCTT. It encodes CASSFLGEAFL.

This clonotype came up many times. This rearrangement joins TRBV20-1 to TRBJ2-5, with a tentative D call TRBD2 (6 bases). CDR1 and CDR2 (germline): DFQATT, SNEGSKA (reference sequence). V was pared by 6 bases and J by 2 bases, with 19 bases between. CDR3 size: 15 residues. DNA of the CDR3: TGCAGTGCATGGTCGTCGGAGGGGCCTCAAGAGACCCAGTACTTC. Protein product: CSAWSSEGPQETQYF.

This clonotype was counted at least ten times. This rearrangement joins TRBV2 to TRBJ2-1, with TRBD1 identical over 9 bases. Germline assignment: CDR1 SNHLY and CDR2 FYNNEI. The trim removed 8 bases at V and 7 bases at J, leaving 6 bases unmatched. The CDR3 runs 13 residues. Written as DNA, the CDR3 is TGTGCCAGCGGGTGGACAGGGGTAAATGAGCAGTTCTTC. Amino acids: CASGWTGVNEQFF. Drawing the rest from reference TRBV2 and TRBJ2-1, the complete variable domain is EPEVTQTPSHQVTQMGQEVILRCVPISNHLYFYWYRQILGQKVEFLVSFYNNEISEKSEIFDDQFSVERPDGSNFTLKIRSTKLEDSAMYFCASGWTGVNEQFFGPGTRLTVL.